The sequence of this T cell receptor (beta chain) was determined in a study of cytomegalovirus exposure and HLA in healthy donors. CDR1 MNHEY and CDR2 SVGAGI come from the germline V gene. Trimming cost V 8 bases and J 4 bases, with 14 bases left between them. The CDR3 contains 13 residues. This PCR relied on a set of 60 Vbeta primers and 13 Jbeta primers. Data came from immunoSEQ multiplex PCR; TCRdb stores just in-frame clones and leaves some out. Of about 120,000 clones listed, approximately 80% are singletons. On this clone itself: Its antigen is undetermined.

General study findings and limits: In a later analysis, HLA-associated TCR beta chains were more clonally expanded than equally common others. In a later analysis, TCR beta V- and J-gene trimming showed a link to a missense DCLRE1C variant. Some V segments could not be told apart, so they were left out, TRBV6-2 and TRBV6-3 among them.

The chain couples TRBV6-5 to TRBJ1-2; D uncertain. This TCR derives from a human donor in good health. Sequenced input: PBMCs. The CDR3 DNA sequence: TGTGCCAGCGTCCCACGGGCGGGCTATGGCTACACCTTC. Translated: CASVPRAGYGYTF.